This T cell receptor (beta chain) is from a study of cytomegalovirus exposure and HLA in healthy donors. Overall study results and limits: Follow-up analysis later connected one missense variant in DCLRE1C with trimming of TCR beta V- and J-genes.

The PCR ran on 60 Vbeta and 13 Jbeta primers. Assay: immunoSEQ multiplex PCR; the TCRdb copy retains only in-frame clones and omits some. The profile shows 210,000 or so clones, 85% of them singletons. With regard to this clone: The antigen is not known.

The specimen was PBMCs. The source is a girl aged 2 to 10 in good health and CMV-seronegative.

In nucleotides, the CDR3 is TGTGCCAGTAGTATGGGACAAATGTACCAAGAGACCCAGTACTTC. It is translated as CASSMGQMYQETQYF. The rearrangement links TRBV19 to TRBJ2-5; weak D call: TRBD1 (6 bases). The V and J ends lost 3 bases and 0 bases respectively, with 11 bases between them. Germline V gene sequence: CDR1 LNHDA, CDR2 SQIVND (reference sequence). CDR3 size: 15 residues. Using reference TRBV19 and TRBJ2-5 for the parts outside the CDR3, the full variable domain is DGGITQSPKYLFRKEGQNVTLSCEQNLNHDAMYWYRQDPGQGLRLIYYSQIVNDFQKGDIAEGYSVSREKKESFPLTVTSAQKNPTAFYLCASSMGQMYQETQYFGPGTRLLVL.